This is a list of T cell receptor beta chains from one sample in a study of cytomegalovirus exposure and HLA in healthy donors. Assay used: immunoSEQ multiplex PCR; TCRdb lists only in-frame clones, some missing. The sample consists of roughly 100,000 clones, over 80% of them appearing once. The sample taken for sequencing was PBMCs. The source is a female donor in good health and CMV-seropositive. CDR3s include the opening cysteine and the closing phenylalanine or tryptophan. Each record gives: J gene, clone size, D gene, V gene, CDR3 protein, CDR3 DNA. The D gene is left open where the match is weak. Only some rows state a clone size, as once, few, many or a class for expanded clones.

J: TRBJ2-2; size: -; D: -; V: TRBV7-3; CDR3: CASSPRPGGELFF; DNA: TGTGCCAGCAGCCCCCGGCCGGGCGGGGAGCTGTTTTTT
J: TRBJ2-3; size: few; D: TRBD2; V: TRBV11-2; CDR3: CASSPLAGGRTQYF; DNA: TGTGCCAGCAGCCCCCTAGCGGGAGGGCGTACGCAGTATTTT
J: TRBJ1-3; size: -; D: -; V: TRBV6-6; CDR3: CASTNTYRVDGNTIYF; DNA: TGTGCCAGCACCAACACGTACAGGGTAGATGGAAACACCATATATTTT
J: TRBJ2-5; size: few; D: -; V: TRBV9; CDR3: CASSPGETQYF; DNA: TGTGCCAGCAGTCCAGGCGAGACCCAGTACTTC
J: TRBJ2-2; size: -; D: TRBD1; V: TRBV19; CDR3: CASSIARQGARTGELFF; DNA: TGTGCCAGTAGTATAGCCCGACAGGGGGCAAGGACCGGGGAGCTGTTTTTT
J: TRBJ1-5; size: -; D: -; V: TRBV1; CDR3: CTSSQGAWRNQPQHF; DNA: TGCACCAGCAGCCAAGGGGCATGGCGTAATCAGCCCCAGCATTTT
J: TRBJ2-1; size: -; D: TRBD1; V: TRBV6-4; CDR3: CASSDSLRDRGRNEQFF; DNA: TGTGCCAGCAGTGACTCCCTGCGGGACAGGGGGCGTAATGAGCAGTTCTTC
J: TRBJ1-5; size: -; D: -; V: TRBV10-3; CDR3: CANSDSLNQPQHF; DNA: TGTGCCAATTCGGACAGTCTCAATCAGCCCCAGCATTTT
J: TRBJ2-1; size: -; D: -; V: TRBV19; CDR3: CASSMSYGDCEQFF; DNA: TGTGCCAGTAGTATGAGCTACGGGGATTGTGAGCAGTTCTTC
J: TRBJ2-7; size: -; D: TRBD2; V: TRBV10-3; CDR3: CAISEPGLAGGEEQYF; DNA: TGTGCCATCAGTGAGCCGGGACTAGCGGGAGGTGAAGAGCAGTACTTC